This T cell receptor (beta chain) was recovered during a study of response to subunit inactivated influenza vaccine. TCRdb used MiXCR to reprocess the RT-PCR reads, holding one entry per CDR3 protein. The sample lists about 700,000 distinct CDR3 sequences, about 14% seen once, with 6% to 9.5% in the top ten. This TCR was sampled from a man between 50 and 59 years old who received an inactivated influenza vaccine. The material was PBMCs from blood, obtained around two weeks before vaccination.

CDR3 loop: CASSGLAGGHNEQFF. CDR3 DNA: TGCGCCAGCAGCGGACTAGCGGGAGGCCACAATGAGCAGTTCTTC. This sequence joins TRBV5-1 and TRBJ2-1; TRBD2 aligns across 14 bases. V shed 4 bases and J 5 bases; nucleotides not matched to a gene: 2. Germline CDR1 is SGHRS and CDR2 is YFSETQ. This CDR3 comprises 15 residues.